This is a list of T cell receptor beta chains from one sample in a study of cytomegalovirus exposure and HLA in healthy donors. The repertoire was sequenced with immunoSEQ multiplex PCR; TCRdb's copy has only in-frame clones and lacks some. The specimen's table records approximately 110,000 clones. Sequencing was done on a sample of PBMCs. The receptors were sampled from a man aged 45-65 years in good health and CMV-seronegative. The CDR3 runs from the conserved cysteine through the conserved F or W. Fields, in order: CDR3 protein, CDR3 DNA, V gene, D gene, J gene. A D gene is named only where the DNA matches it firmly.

cdr3_aa: CASSLQASTDTQYF; cdr3_nt: TGCGCCAGCAGCTTGCAGGCTAGCACAGATACGCAGTATTTT; v_call: TRBV5-1; d_call: -; j_call: TRBJ2-3
cdr3_aa: CASSTGTGTGELFF; cdr3_nt: TGTGCCAGCAGCACCGGGACAGGGACCGGGGAGCTGTTTTTT; v_call: TRBV6-5; d_call: TRBD1; j_call: TRBJ2-2
cdr3_aa: CASSLTSESYEQYF; cdr3_nt: TGCGCCAGCAGCTTGACTAGCGAGAGTTACGAGCAGTACTTC; v_call: TRBV5-1; d_call: TRBD2; j_call: TRBJ2-7
cdr3_aa: CASSIRGNTEAFF; cdr3_nt: TGTGCCAGTAGTATTCGGGGGAACACTGAAGCTTTCTTT; v_call: TRBV19; d_call: -; j_call: TRBJ1-1
cdr3_aa: CASSEPTGNNSPLHF; cdr3_nt: TGCGCCAGCAGTGAGCCGACGGGAAATAATTCACCCCTCCACTTT; v_call: TRBV10-2; d_call: -; j_call: TRBJ1-6
cdr3_aa: CASSSRQGGFYEQYF; cdr3_nt: TGTGCCAGTAGTTCCAGACAGGGAGGTTTCTACGAGCAGTACTTC; v_call: TRBV19; d_call: -; j_call: TRBJ2-7
cdr3_aa: CASSSTGRTDTQYF; cdr3_nt: TGTGCCAGCAGCTCTACAGGGCGCACAGATACGCAGTATTTT; v_call: TRBV6-6; d_call: -; j_call: TRBJ2-3
cdr3_aa: CASSLGTGPYEQYF; cdr3_nt: TGTGCCAGCAGTTTAGGGACAGGACCGTACGAGCAGTACTTC; v_call: TRBV28; d_call: TRBD1; j_call: TRBJ2-7
cdr3_aa: CASSFGTDTQYF; cdr3_nt: TGTGCCAGCAGCTTCGGCACAGATACGCAGTATTTT; v_call: TRBV7-8; d_call: -; j_call: TRBJ2-3
cdr3_aa: CASSLGPIDRGTQYF; cdr3_nt: TGTGCCAGCAGCTTAGGTCCGATAGATCGTGGGACCCAGTACTTC; v_call: TRBV7-2; d_call: -; j_call: TRBJ2-5
cdr3_aa: CASSFFAGELFF; cdr3_nt: TGTGCCAGCAGCTTTTTCGCCGGGGAGCTGTTTTTT; v_call: TRBV11-3; d_call: -; j_call: TRBJ2-2
cdr3_aa: CASSTASWPGELFF; cdr3_nt: TGTGCCAGCTCGACGGCTAGCTGGCCCGGGGAGCTGTTTTTT; v_call: TRBV18; d_call: -; j_call: TRBJ2-2
cdr3_aa: CASSLGGYKADEQFF; cdr3_nt: TGTGCCAGCAGCTTAGGAGGGTATAAGGCGGATGAGCAGTTCTTC; v_call: TRBV7-2; d_call: -; j_call: TRBJ2-1
cdr3_aa: CASSFQGYEQYF; cdr3_nt: TGCGCCAGCAGCTTCCAGGGCTACGAGCAGTACTTC; v_call: TRBV5-1; d_call: -; j_call: TRBJ2-7
cdr3_aa: CASSEQGQAAGYTF; cdr3_nt: TGTGCCAGCAGTGAACAAGGACAGGCGGCTGGCTACACCTTC; v_call: TRBV2; d_call: TRBD1; j_call: TRBJ1-2
cdr3_aa: CASSLSTVNTEAFF; cdr3_nt: TGCGCCAGCAGCTTGAGTACGGTGAACACTGAAGCTTTCTTT; v_call: TRBV5-1; d_call: -; j_call: TRBJ1-1
cdr3_aa: CASSPLANAMEQYF; cdr3_nt: TGTGCCAGCTCACCACTAGCCAACGCTATGGAGCAGTACTTC; v_call: TRBV18; d_call: -; j_call: TRBJ2-7
cdr3_aa: CASNFGANYGYTF; cdr3_nt: TGTGCCAGCAATTTCGGGGCTAACTATGGCTACACCTTC; v_call: TRBV5-6; d_call: -; j_call: TRBJ1-2
cdr3_aa: CASSRQYTGELFF; cdr3_nt: TGTGCCAGCAGCCGACAGTACACCGGGGAGCTGTTTTTT; v_call: TRBV5-8; d_call: -; j_call: TRBJ2-2
cdr3_aa: CASIPDTEAFF; cdr3_nt: TGTGCCAGCATACCGGACACTGAAGCTTTCTTT; v_call: TRBV2; d_call: -; j_call: TRBJ1-1
cdr3_aa: CASSRNSGVMSSYNEQFF; cdr3_nt: TGTGCCAGCAGCCGGAATAGCGGGGTGATGAGCTCCTACAATGAGCAGTTCTTC; v_call: TRBV14; d_call: TRBD2; j_call: TRBJ2-1
cdr3_aa: CASSRDRGRETQYF; cdr3_nt: TGTGCCAGCAGCCGGGACAGGGGGCGGGAGACCCAGTACTTC; v_call: TRBV7-2; d_call: TRBD1; j_call: TRBJ2-5
cdr3_aa: CASHGDTEAFF; cdr3_nt: TGTGCCAGCCACGGGGACACTGAAGCTTTCTTT; v_call: TRBV6-5; d_call: -; j_call: TRBJ1-1
cdr3_aa: CASSADRGGYTF; cdr3_nt: TGTGCCAGCAGCGCTGACAGGGGTGGCTACACCTTC; v_call: TRBV7-2; d_call: TRBD1; j_call: TRBJ1-2
cdr3_aa: CASSETGAGGNEQFF; cdr3_nt: TGCGCCAGCAGTGAGACAGGGGCCGGTGGGAATGAGCAGTTCTTC; v_call: TRBV10-1; d_call: TRBD1; j_call: TRBJ2-1
cdr3_aa: CASSRGGGTDTQYF; cdr3_nt: TGCGCCAGCAGCCGCGGGGGGGGCACAGATACGCAGTATTTT; v_call: TRBV5-1; d_call: TRBD2; j_call: TRBJ2-3
cdr3_aa: CASSLSSGEEETQYF; cdr3_nt: TGTGCCAGCTCGCTAAGCTCTGGAGAAGAGGAGACCCAGTACTTC; v_call: TRBV18; d_call: -; j_call: TRBJ2-5
cdr3_aa: CAWSARGRGFFYGYTF; cdr3_nt: TGTGCCTGGAGTGCCAGGGGTCGGGGATTCTTCTATGGCTACACCTTC; v_call: TRBV30; d_call: -; j_call: TRBJ1-2
cdr3_aa: CASSQDEGTAQPSQYF; cdr3_nt: TGCGCCAGCAGCCAAGATGAAGGGACAGCACAACCTTCACAGTACTTC; v_call: TRBV4-1; d_call: TRBD1; j_call: TRBJ2-4
cdr3_aa: CASSEGTSNTEAFF; cdr3_nt: TGCGCCAGCAGCGAGGGGACTTCGAACACTGAAGCTTTCTTT; v_call: TRBV5-1; d_call: -; j_call: TRBJ1-1
cdr3_aa: CASSPPGGARVDTQYF; cdr3_nt: TGTGCCAGCAGCCCCCCGGGGGGGGCTCGGGTAGATACGCAGTATTTT; v_call: TRBV13; d_call: TRBD2; j_call: TRBJ2-3
cdr3_aa: CASSFNQGAREKLFF; cdr3_nt: TGTGCCAGCAGCTTTAACCAGGGGGCACGCGAAAAACTGTTTTTT; v_call: TRBV7-6; d_call: TRBD1; j_call: TRBJ1-4
cdr3_aa: CASSSPTMNAEAFF; cdr3_nt: TGTGCCAGCAGTTCTCCGACTATGAACGCTGAAGCTTTCTTT; v_call: TRBV28; d_call: -; j_call: TRBJ1-1
cdr3_aa: CASSLAAGAAYEQYF; cdr3_nt: TGCGCCAGCAGCTTGGCCGCAGGGGCCGCCTACGAGCAGTACTTC; v_call: TRBV5-1; d_call: -; j_call: TRBJ2-7
cdr3_aa: CASSLSGGRGYEQYF; cdr3_nt: TGTGCCAGCAGCTTATCGGGAGGGAGGGGGTACGAGCAGTACTTC; v_call: TRBV7-2; d_call: TRBD2; j_call: TRBJ2-7
cdr3_aa: CASSQAGQGGRLYGYTF; cdr3_nt: TGTGCCAGCAGCCAAGCGGGACAGGGTGGGAGACTCTATGGCTACACCTTC; v_call: TRBV4-2; d_call: TRBD1; j_call: TRBJ1-2
cdr3_aa: CASSGRVNTGELFF; cdr3_nt: TGTGCCAGCAGCGGCAGGGTTAACACCGGGGAGCTGTTTTTT; v_call: TRBV9; d_call: -; j_call: TRBJ2-2
cdr3_aa: CASSEARDRAFYGYTF; cdr3_nt: TGTGCCAGCAGTGAAGCCCGGGACAGGGCCTTCTATGGCTACACCTTC; v_call: TRBV6-1; d_call: TRBD1; j_call: TRBJ1-2
cdr3_aa: CSAETGVDYEQYF; cdr3_nt: TGCAGCGCAGAAACAGGGGTCGACTACGAGCAGTACTTC; v_call: TRBV29-1; d_call: TRBD1; j_call: TRBJ2-7
cdr3_aa: CASSQLDRGNTGELFF; cdr3_nt: TGTGCCAGCAGCCAGCTGGACAGGGGAAATACCGGGGAGCTGTTTTTT; v_call: TRBV5-5; d_call: TRBD1; j_call: TRBJ2-2
cdr3_aa: CASSLVTGRANYGYTF; cdr3_nt: TGTGCCAGCAGCTTAGTGACCGGCAGGGCAAACTATGGCTACACCTTC; v_call: TRBV7-9; d_call: -; j_call: TRBJ1-2
cdr3_aa: CASSDGGPEAFF; cdr3_nt: TGCGCCAGCAGTGACGGAGGGCCTGAAGCTTTCTTT; v_call: TRBV10-1; d_call: -; j_call: TRBJ1-1
cdr3_aa: CASSLELTTGELFF; cdr3_nt: TGCGCCAGCAGCCTGGAGCTAACCACCGGGGAGCTGTTTTTT; v_call: TRBV5-1; d_call: -; j_call: TRBJ2-2
cdr3_aa: CAISESGENTEAFF; cdr3_nt: TGTGCCATCAGTGAGTCGGGAGAGAACACTGAAGCTTTCTTT; v_call: TRBV10-3; d_call: -; j_call: TRBJ1-1
cdr3_aa: CSVESGNTGELFF; cdr3_nt: TGCAGCGTTGAATCAGGGAACACCGGGGAGCTGTTTTTT; v_call: TRBV29-1; d_call: -; j_call: TRBJ2-2
cdr3_aa: CASSSSSRGGRGYTF; cdr3_nt: TGTGCCAGCAGTTCATCGAGCCGCGGGGGGCGAGGCTACACCTTC; v_call: TRBV7-2; d_call: -; j_call: TRBJ1-2
cdr3_aa: CASSTSGTANYEQYF; cdr3_nt: TGTGCCAGCTCAACGTCCGGGACAGCGAACTACGAGCAGTACTTC; v_call: TRBV18; d_call: TRBD1; j_call: TRBJ2-7
cdr3_aa: CASSPGPSLGGNTIYF; cdr3_nt: TGCGCCAGCAGCCCTGGCCCTTCCCTTGGTGGAAACACCATATATTTT; v_call: TRBV4-1; d_call: -; j_call: TRBJ1-3
cdr3_aa: CASRRTGGTGELFF; cdr3_nt: TGTGCCAGCAGAAGGACAGGGGGGACCGGGGAGCTGTTTTTT; v_call: TRBV6-5; d_call: TRBD1; j_call: TRBJ2-2
cdr3_aa: CASSLLGGGAKKSTDTQYF; cdr3_nt: TGTGCCAGCAGCTTACTGGGCGGGGGGGCTAAAAAAAGCACAGATACGCAGTATTTT; v_call: TRBV7-2; d_call: TRBD2; j_call: TRBJ2-3
cdr3_aa: CASSLGQINTEAFF; cdr3_nt: TGCGCCAGCAGCTTAGGACAGATTAACACTGAAGCTTTCTTT; v_call: TRBV5-1; d_call: -; j_call: TRBJ1-1
cdr3_aa: CASSPQGAGSYEQYF; cdr3_nt: TGTGCCAGCAGCCCCCAGGGGGCTGGCTCCTACGAGCAGTACTTC; v_call: TRBV7-9; d_call: TRBD1; j_call: TRBJ2-7
cdr3_aa: CASSPTTGGREQFF; cdr3_nt: TGTGCCAGCTCACCTACCACAGGAGGGAGAGAGCAGTTCTTC; v_call: TRBV18; d_call: -; j_call: TRBJ2-1
cdr3_aa: CASSFTRGSYEQYF; cdr3_nt: TGTGCCAGCAGCTTTACGCGGGGATCCTACGAGCAGTACTTC; v_call: TRBV7-9; d_call: -; j_call: TRBJ2-7
cdr3_aa: CASSQDLFRGPTEAFF; cdr3_nt: TGCGCCAGCAGCCAAGATCTATTTCGAGGGCCGACTGAAGCTTTCTTT; v_call: TRBV4-1; d_call: -; j_call: TRBJ1-1
cdr3_aa: CASSFRGAREPQHF; cdr3_nt: TGTGCCAGCAGCTTCCGGGGGGCCAGGGAGCCCCAGCATTTT; v_call: TRBV5-4; d_call: -; j_call: TRBJ1-5
cdr3_aa: CASSNGDRSSPLHF; cdr3_nt: TGTGCCAGCAGTAACGGGGATCGGAGTTCACCCCTCCACTTT; v_call: TRBV27; d_call: -; j_call: TRBJ1-6
cdr3_aa: CVSSFGTGMDQPQHF; cdr3_nt: TGTGTCAGCAGCTTCGGGACAGGGATGGATCAGCCCCAGCATTTT; v_call: TRBV5-6; d_call: TRBD1; j_call: TRBJ1-5
cdr3_aa: CASSPTGGASYGYTF; cdr3_nt: TGCGCCAGCAGCCCGACAGGGGGCGCATCCTATGGCTACACCTTC; v_call: TRBV10-2; d_call: TRBD1; j_call: TRBJ1-2